This TCR beta chain was identified during a study of Ad26.COV2.S vaccination and SARS-CoV-2 variants. Study summary: Once or twice, 56 days apart, Ad26.COV2.S was delivered intramuscularly. Study-level findings and limits: In TCR breadth and depth analyses, total T cell responses may have been underestimated. Whether participants received vaccine or placebo, their non-spike TCR breadth was similar.

The treatment is: about 20 received Ad26.COV2.S at low or high dose, single or two shots; 5 received placebo; per-sample allocation not given. At day 63 after the first vaccine or placebo injection, samples were drawn. A Boston adult aged 18-55 years was the donor. Profiling relied on immunoSEQ multiplex PCR, and the TCRdb table lists in-frame clones only, not all of them. The sample records roughly 350,000 clones, approximately 90% being singletons. Worth noting for this clone: Its antigen is undetermined.

V dropped 0 bases and J dropped 4 bases, with 15 bases sitting between them. The CDR3 spans 16 residues. Germline loops: CDR1 MNHEY, CDR2 SVGAGI. The source was peripheral blood, collected in a trial of Ad26.COV2.S vaccine versus placebo. This TCR derives from a person between 18 and 65 years old who received the Ad26.COV2.S COVID-19 vaccine or a placebo. The chain combines TRBV6-5 with TRBJ1-2; D not certain. The CDR3 loop reads CASSYSIVRRSYGYTF. For the CDR3, the DNA is TGTGCCAGCAGTTACTCGATTGTTCGCAGGAGCTATGGCTACACCTTC.